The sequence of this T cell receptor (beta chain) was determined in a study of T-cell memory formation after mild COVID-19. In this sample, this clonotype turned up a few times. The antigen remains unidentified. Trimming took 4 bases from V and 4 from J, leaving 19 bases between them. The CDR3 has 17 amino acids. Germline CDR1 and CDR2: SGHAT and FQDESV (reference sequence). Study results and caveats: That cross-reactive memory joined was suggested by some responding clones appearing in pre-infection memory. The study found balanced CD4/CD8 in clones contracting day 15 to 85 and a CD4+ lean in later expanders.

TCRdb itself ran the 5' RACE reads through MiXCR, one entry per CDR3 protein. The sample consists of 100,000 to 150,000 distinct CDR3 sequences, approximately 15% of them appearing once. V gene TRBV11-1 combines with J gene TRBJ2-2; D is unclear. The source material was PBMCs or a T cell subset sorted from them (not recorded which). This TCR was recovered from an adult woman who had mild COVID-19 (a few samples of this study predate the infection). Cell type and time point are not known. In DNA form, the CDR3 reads TGTGCCAGCAGCTCCAGCCAGAGGTCCTTGGGCACCGGGGAGCTGTTTTTT. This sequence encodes CASSSSQRSLGTGELFF.